The clone carrying this T cell receptor beta chain was detected only a few times. This CDR3 is built from 13 residues. The germline V gene has CDR1 MNHNS and CDR2 SASEGT. Trimming removed 4 bases at V and 8 bases at J, with 11 bases between. The sample comes from a study of beta chain features in type 1 diabetes. Study-level background: Patients looked much like healthy donors when it came to age, gender and cell yields.

Since all of the isolated RNA was reverse transcribed, expressed TCRB transcripts were what got sequenced. About 920,000 reads, on average, came from each of the stem cell-like memory T cell samples. Generated by immunoSEQ multiplex PCR, the TCRdb table keeps only in-frame clones and is missing some. The repertoire holds over 100,000 clones, 30% to 50% seen once, with over 0.05% in the top ten. The gene calls are TRBV6-1 and TRBJ2-2; D remains ambiguous. This TCR was recovered from a woman aged 18-29 years in good health. The sequenced material came from stem cell memory CD4+ T cells from blood. The CDR3 nucleotides are TGTGCCAGCAGTGCTCCGAGTTGGGGGGAGCTGTTTTTT. Amino acid sequence: CASSAPSWGELFF.